Sequencing of this T cell receptor beta chain was carried out in a study of T cells in Graves' hyperthyroidism and ophthalmopathy. Hyperthyroidism, newly diagnosed and lasting under 2 months, affected patients aged 18 to 65. CDR3 length: 13 residues. The V gene lost 9 bases and the J gene lost 2 bases, with 11 bases spanning the gap. Germline CDR1 SNHLY, CDR2 FYNNEI. This clonotype appeared many times. Amplified regions were TCR beta CDR3 sequences from RNA transcripts. HTBI primers drove first-round RT-PCR of the TCR CDR3. TCRdb recomputed calls from the multiplex PCR reads with MiXCR, one row per CDR3 protein. The sample has about 400,000 distinct CDR3 sequences; roughly 13% are singletons.

The V and J genes are TRBV2 and TRBJ1-5, with unresolved D. Sequencing was performed on blood. The clonotype was recovered from a woman between 18 and 29 years old with Graves' hyperthyroidism. CDR3 amino acids: CASSVGGNQPQHF. The CDR3 nucleotides read TGTGCCAGTTCGGTGGGTGGCAATCAGCCCCAGCATTTT.